This is a list of T cell receptor beta chains from one sample in a study of CD4 T cells in relation to SARS-CoV-2 and coronaviruses. Repertoires were generated with immunoSEQ multiplex PCR, while TCRdb's copy carries only in-frame clones and drops some. This sample has 38,000 or so clones; under 85% occur once, and the top ten carry over 20%. No antigens are known for them. The sequenced sample was memory CD4+ T cells from PBMCs, cultured in vitro. The receptors stem from an adult with COVID-19. The CDR3 runs from the conserved cysteine through the conserved F or W. Each record gives: CDR3 DNA, CDR3 protein, clone size, V gene, J gene, D gene. The D gene is left open where the match is weak. Clone size, where shown, is once, few, many, or a class for clones that have expanded.

DNA: TGTGCCAGCAGTGACTCGATTGGGGGGAAGTTCGGAGGTAATTCACCCCTCCACTTT
CDR3: CASSDSIGGKFGGNSPLHF
size: .
V: TRBV6-4
J: TRBJ1-6
D: .

DNA: TGTGCCAGCAGCGATCCAACAGGGTCGGTCAATCAGCCCCAGCATTTT
CDR3: CASSDPTGSVNQPQHF
size: .
V: TRBV6-2/TRBV6-3
J: TRBJ1-5
D: .

DNA: TGCGCCAGCAGCTCGGTCAGGGGAACTGAAGCTTTCTTT
CDR3: CASSSVRGTEAFF
size: few
V: TRBV5-1
J: TRBJ1-1
D: .

DNA: TGCGCCAGCAGCTTGGAGAACACAGGGGGGATAGCCAAAAACATTCAGTACTTC
CDR3: CASSLENTGGIAKNIQYF
size: once
V: TRBV5-1
J: TRBJ2-4
D: TRBD1

DNA: TGTGCCAGCAGTTACTCAAAAGCATACGAGCAGTACTTC
CDR3: CASSYSKAYEQYF
size: .
V: TRBV6-2/TRBV6-3
J: TRBJ2-7
D: .

DNA: TGTGCCAGCAGCTCTCAAGGGACTAGCGGGAGCTACGAGCAGTACTTC
CDR3: CASSSQGTSGSYEQYF
size: .
V: TRBV11-2
J: TRBJ2-7
D: TRBD2

DNA: TGCGCCAGCAGCAAGGGACTAGCGGGAGGGTATGAGCAGTTCTTC
CDR3: CASSKGLAGGYEQFF
size: few
V: TRBV5-1
J: TRBJ2-1
D: TRBD2

DNA: TGCGCCAGCAGCCACACTTATAGCGGGAGCACAGATACGCAGTATTTT
CDR3: CASSHTYSGSTDTQYF
size: .
V: TRBV5-1
J: TRBJ2-3
D: TRBD2

DNA: TGTGCCAGCAGAAGACAGGGGGCCGGGGAGCTGTTTTTT
CDR3: CASRRQGAGELFF
size: once
V: TRBV6-5
J: TRBJ2-2
D: TRBD1

DNA: TGTGCCAGCAGGGATCCCGCCTACGAGCAGTACTTC
CDR3: CASRDPAYEQYF
size: .
V: TRBV6-5
J: TRBJ2-7
D: .

DNA: TGTGCCAGCAGCTTCCGGGGTTTTGGGGGCGATGAGCAGTTCTTC
CDR3: CASSFRGFGGDEQFF
size: .
V: TRBV5-5
J: TRBJ2-1
D: .

DNA: TGTGCCTGGAGGGACGTCAATAATTCACCCCTCCACTTT
CDR3: CAWRDVNNSPLHF
size: .
V: TRBV30
J: TRBJ1-6
D: .

DNA: TGTGCCAGCAGCTTAGAGGACACTTTGGGGGAGACCCAGTACTTC
CDR3: CASSLEDTLGETQYF
size: few
V: TRBV7-9
J: TRBJ2-5
D: .

DNA: TGTGCCAGCCTAAGGGTTTTTAATGAAAAACTGTTTTTT
CDR3: CASLRVFNEKLFF
size: once
V: TRBV6-5
J: TRBJ1-4
D: .

DNA: TGTGCCAGCTCGCCCCCTAGCGTTCGGGAGACCCAGTACTTC
CDR3: CASSPPSVRETQYF
size: .
V: TRBV18
J: TRBJ2-5
D: .

DNA: TGTGCCAGCAGCCTTCTAAGACAGGGGACAGAGACCCAGTACTTC
CDR3: CASSLLRQGTETQYF
size: .
V: TRBV11-2
J: TRBJ2-5
D: TRBD1

DNA: TGTGCCAGCAGCTTAAAGTCGGCAGGGGGACAAGAGACCCAGTACTTC
CDR3: CASSLKSAGGQETQYF
size: .
V: TRBV7-7
J: TRBJ2-5
D: TRBD1

DNA: TGCGCCAGCAGCCAAGCGGGAGGTGGAGAGACCCAGTACTTC
CDR3: CASSQAGGGETQYF
size: few
V: TRBV4-3
J: TRBJ2-5
D: TRBD2

DNA: TGTGCCAGCAGCCAAGGACAGGGAAAACAGCCCCAGCATTTT
CDR3: CASSQGQGKQPQHF
size: .
V: TRBV5-5
J: TRBJ1-5
D: TRBD1

DNA: TGTGCCAGCAGCAAGGGGGCAACTGAAGCTTTCTTT
CDR3: CASSKGATEAFF
size: .
V: TRBV11-2
J: TRBJ1-1
D: TRBD1

DNA: TGTGCCAGCAGTTACGGACTAGCGGGAGTAACCCAGTACTTC
CDR3: CASSYGLAGVTQYF
size: .
V: TRBV6-2/TRBV6-3
J: TRBJ2-5
D: TRBD2

DNA: TGTGCCAGCAGTACCGGGACAGAAGCTTTCTTT
CDR3: CASSTGTEAFF
size: .
V: TRBV6-5
J: TRBJ1-1
D: .

DNA: TGTGCCAGTAGGAGAAGACACTCTGGGGCCAACGTCCTGACTTTC
CDR3: CASRRRHSGANVLTF
size: once
V: TRBV19
J: TRBJ2-6
D: .

DNA: TGTGCCAGCAGCCTACAGGGGGGCACAGATACGCAGTATTTT
CDR3: CASSLQGGTDTQYF
size: .
V: TRBV2
J: TRBJ2-3
D: TRBD1

DNA: TGTGCCAGCAGCTTGGTCGGGAGGGCCGCCGGTGAGCAGTTCTTC
CDR3: CASSLVGRAAGEQFF
size: .
V: TRBV7-9
J: TRBJ2-1
D: TRBD2

DNA: TGTGCCAGCAGTTACCTAGCGGGGAGGGATACGCAGTATTTT
CDR3: CASSYLAGRDTQYF
size: .
V: TRBV6-2/TRBV6-3
J: TRBJ2-3
D: TRBD2

DNA: TGTGCCAGCAGCCAAGCGTCGGACACCCTGGGAGGCTCCTATAATTCACCCCTCCACTTT
CDR3: CASSQASDTLGGSYNSPLHF
size: .
V: TRBV4-2
J: TRBJ1-6
D: .

DNA: TGTGCCTGGACTGTTCTCGCGAGCACAGATACGCAGTATTTT
CDR3: CAWTVLASTDTQYF
size: .
V: TRBV30
J: TRBJ2-3
D: .

DNA: TGTGCCAGCAGCTTGGCATGGGGTATGGCTGGCGATGAGCAGTTCTTC
CDR3: CASSLAWGMAGDEQFF
size: .
V: TRBV5-6
J: TRBJ2-1
D: .

DNA: TGTGCCAGCAGCTTTGTCGGGGGGTTTTCAGATACGCAGTATTTT
CDR3: CASSFVGGFSDTQYF
size: .
V: TRBV7-2
J: TRBJ2-3
D: TRBD2

DNA: TGCAGTGCTAGTTTGGTCCAGACTAGCGGGAGGGGCGAGCAGTACTTC
CDR3: CSASLVQTSGRGEQYF
size: few
V: TRBV20-1
J: TRBJ2-7
D: TRBD2

DNA: TGTGCCAGCAGCTTGGAGACTTCAGGCTTAGGCTACACCTTC
CDR3: CASSLETSGLGYTF
size: .
V: TRBV5-4
J: TRBJ1-2
D: .

DNA: TGTGCCAGCAGCCCCCTTCCCGGTAGCGGGAGAGGCGCCGGGGAGCTGTTTTTT
CDR3: CASSPLPGSGRGAGELFF
size: .
V: TRBV7-3
J: TRBJ2-2
D: TRBD2

DNA: TGTGCCAGCAGTTACCCCTTGGGGTCCATCACCGGGGAGCTGTTTTTT
CDR3: CASSYPLGSITGELFF
size: .
V: TRBV6-2/TRBV6-3
J: TRBJ2-2
D: .

DNA: TGTGCCAGCAGTGAAAGAACGGAGACCCAGTACTTC
CDR3: CASSERTETQYF
size: .
V: TRBV6-1
J: TRBJ2-5
D: .

DNA: TGTGCCGGCCCGCGAGGGGTTGGTGTCCTAGGCTACACCTTC
CDR3: CAGPRGVGVLGYTF
size: .
V: TRBV30
J: TRBJ1-2
D: .

DNA: TGTGCCAGCAGCGTGGCGGGACCCGCGGGAAGTCAGCCCCAGCATTTT
CDR3: CASSVAGPAGSQPQHF
size: .
V: TRBV9
J: TRBJ1-5
D: .

DNA: TGTGCCAGCAGCTCGGCGGGAGAGCCAGATACGCAGTATTTT
CDR3: CASSSAGEPDTQYF
size: .
V: TRBV6-5
J: TRBJ2-3
D: TRBD2

DNA: TGTGCCAGCAGTTTATGGATGAACACTGAAGCTTTCTTT
CDR3: CASSLWMNTEAFF
size: .
V: TRBV12-3/TRBV12-4
J: TRBJ1-1
D: .

DNA: TGTGCCAGCAAGTCTGCTCTGGAGGCCAACGTCCTGACTTTC
CDR3: CASKSALEANVLTF
size: .
V: TRBV27
J: TRBJ2-6
D: .

DNA: TGTGCCAGCAGCCGGACAGGGGTTTCCAAAAACATTCAGTACTTC
CDR3: CASSRTGVSKNIQYF
size: .
V: TRBV7-2
J: TRBJ2-4
D: TRBD1

DNA: TGTGCCAGCTCCAGCAGGGGTTCCGAGCAGTACTTC
CDR3: CASSSRGSEQYF
size: .
V: TRBV3-1/TRBV3-2
J: TRBJ2-7
D: .

DNA: TGTGCCAGCAGCCCGATGGCGGGAGGATACAATGAGCAGTTCTTC
CDR3: CASSPMAGGYNEQFF
size: .
V: TRBV7-2
J: TRBJ2-1
D: TRBD2

DNA: TGTGCCAGCAGTTTGTATAGCGGGAGTTTCTACAATGAGCAGTTCTTC
CDR3: CASSLYSGSFYNEQFF
size: .
V: TRBV27
J: TRBJ2-1
D: TRBD2

DNA: TGTGCCTGGACTACTCCTCCCTACGAGCAGTACTTC
CDR3: CAWTTPPYEQYF
size: .
V: TRBV30
J: TRBJ2-7
D: .

DNA: TGTGCCACTCGACCGACAGGGGACGAGCAGTACTTC
CDR3: CATRPTGDEQYF
size: .
V: TRBV6-5
J: TRBJ2-7
D: TRBD1

DNA: TGTGCCAGCAGCTTAGGGCGTACCACAGATACGCAGTATTTT
CDR3: CASSLGRTTDTQYF
size: .
V: TRBV7-9
J: TRBJ2-3
D: .

DNA: TGCGCCAGCAGCCGAAATGGGGACAATGAGCAGTTCTTC
CDR3: CASSRNGDNEQFF
size: .
V: TRBV10-1
J: TRBJ2-1
D: .

DNA: TGTGCCAGCAGCTTAAGTGGGTACGAGCAGTACTTC
CDR3: CASSLSGYEQYF
size: .
V: TRBV7-9
J: TRBJ2-7
D: .

DNA: TGTGCCAGCATTCCCTTTACCGGGACAGGGGGCGTGAACACTGAAGCTTTCTTT
CDR3: CASIPFTGTGGVNTEAFF
size: .
V: TRBV28
J: TRBJ1-1
D: TRBD1

DNA: TGTGCCAGCAGTTTCCCGATCGTGGGGACAGGGGTAAATTCGGACGACTACGAGCAGTACTTC
CDR3: CASSFPIVGTGVNSDDYEQYF
size: .
V: TRBV27
J: TRBJ2-7
D: TRBD1

DNA: TGTGCCAGCAGTTTGTCGGGACAGGGCTCCCCAGGGGGTGGCGAGCAGTACTTC
CDR3: CASSLSGQGSPGGGEQYF
size: .
V: TRBV28
J: TRBJ2-7
D: TRBD1

DNA: TGTGCCAGCAGTTCGACAGGGGGGCCAGATACGCAGTATTTT
CDR3: CASSSTGGPDTQYF
size: .
V: TRBV28
J: TRBJ2-3
D: TRBD1

DNA: TGTGCCACCAGCAGAGACAGGGGGTACTCCTACGAGCAGTACTTC
CDR3: CATSRDRGYSYEQYF
size: few
V: TRBV15
J: TRBJ2-7
D: TRBD1

DNA: TGTGCCAGCAGTTTTCCCGGGACAACCTCCTACGAGCAGTACTTC
CDR3: CASSFPGTTSYEQYF
size: .
V: TRBV28
J: TRBJ2-7
D: .